This T cell receptor (beta chain) was observed in a study of beta chain features in type 1 diabetes. All of the isolated RNA was reverse transcribed, so expressed TCRB transcripts were sequenced. Here immunoSEQ multiplex PCR was the method, and the copy in TCRdb shows in-frame clones only, minus some. This sample has 500,000 to 700,000 clones, with around 15% found just once. The CDR3 totals 16 residues. Germline CDR1 LGHNA, CDR2 YNFKEQ. The V gene lost 0 bases and the J gene lost 0 bases, with 12 bases spanning the gap. The receptor comes from a man younger than 35 in good health. The chain recombines TRBV4-2 with TRBJ2-7; D is unresolved. Sequencing used naive CD4+ T cells from blood. The DNA for the CDR3 is TGTGCCAGCAGCCAAGAAATGAAGAAAAGCTCCTACGAGCAGTACTTC. Translating gives CASSQEMKKSSYEQYF.